Shown below are 9 T cell receptor beta chains from a single sample sequenced in a study of early T cells in non-severe SARS-CoV-2 infection. TCRdb independently ran MiXCR on the 5' RACE reads; one entry per CDR3 protein. The data contain about 72,000 distinct CDR3 sequences, about a tenth of them singletons. Sequencing was performed on whole blood, taken at baseline. The source is an adult who was a healthcare worker with PCR-confirmed SARS-CoV-2 infection or an uninfected control (not recorded which).

The sample holds a few counts of this clonotype. This chain uses TRBV7-2 with TRBJ2-3, with a weak D call TRBD1 (5 bases). Germline assignment: CDR1 SGHTA and CDR2 FQGNSA. The CDR3 sequence is 13 residues long. V was trimmed by 4 bases and J by 5 bases, leaving 10 bases between them. The DNA of the CDR3 is TGTGCCAGCAGCTGGGGCTTGGGAGATACGCAGTATTTT. It translates to CASSWGLGDTQYF. Variable domain in full (rest from reference TRBV7-2 and TRBJ2-3): GAGVSQSPSNKVTEKGKDVELRCDPISGHTALYWYRQSLGQGLEFLIYFQGNSAPDKSGLPSDRFSAERTGGSVSTLTIQRTQQEDSAVYLCASSWGLGDTQYFGPGTRLTVL.

This clonotype has at least ten counts. The chain carries TRBV7-9 and TRBJ2-7, with D unclear. This CDR3 region has 16 residues. Trimming removed 3 bases from V and 0 bases from J, with 15 bases in between. CDR1 is SEHNR and CDR2 is FQNEAQ in the germline V gene (reference sequence). As DNA, the CDR3 is TGTGCCAGCAGCTTGGTCGGGCAGAGGAGCTCCTACGAGCAGTACTTC. The encoded protein is CASSLVGQRSSYEQYF. Based on the CDR3 plus reference TRBV7-9 and TRBJ2-7, the full variable domain is DTGVSQNPRHKITKRGQNVTFRCDPISEHNRLYWYRQTLGQGPEFLTYFQNEAQLEKSRLLSDRFSAERPKGSFSTLEIQRTEQGDSAMYLCASSLVGQRSSYEQYFGPGTRLTVT.

This clonotype has a count of ten or more. The chain uses TRBV27 and TRBJ2-7; 8 bases are a match to TRBD2. Germline lookup yields CDR1 MNHEY and CDR2 SMNVEV (reference sequence). V lost 1 base, J lost 4 bases, and 12 bases stayed unmatched. The CDR3 has 17 residues. The CDR3 spells CASSLYGGSGLDYEQYF. In DNA form, the CDR3 reads TGTGCCAGCAGTTTATACGGGGGCTCGGGACTAGATTACGAGCAGTACTTC.

This clonotype turned up a few times. The chain uses TRBV20-1 and TRBJ2-3; TRBD1 might be the D (5 bases). The germline gives CDR1 DFQATT, CDR2 SNEGSKA (reference sequence). The CDR3 is made up of 15 amino acids. V lost 0 bases and J 2 bases, leaving 12 bases between the germline ends. CDR3 sequence: CSARDDDRSTDTQYF. CDR3 DNA sequence: TGCAGTGCTAGAGATGATGACAGATCCACAGATACGCAGTATTTT.

The rearrangement uses TRBV5-1 and TRBJ2-1; 8 bases are shared with TRBD2. This CDR3 has 16 residues. Per germline, CDR1 SGHRS and CDR2 YFSETQ. Germline trimming cut 6 bases from V and 0 bases from J; bases unmatched to any gene: 8. The CDR3 DNA reads as TGCGCCAGCAAAGAAGCGGGGGCCATCTCCTACAATGAGCAGTTCTTC. Translated, it gives CASKEAGAISYNEQFF.

This chain links TRBV12-3 or TRBV12-4 with TRBJ1-6; 8 bases match TRBD1. Trimming took 6 bases from V and 9 from J; bases not matched to a gene: 7. The CDR3 extends over 14 amino acids. The CDR3 bases are TGTGCCAGCAGCCGGGGACAGGAGGGTTCACCCCTCCACTTT. Translated: CASSRGQEGSPLHF.

The rearrangement links TRBV20-1 to TRBJ1-5, with D possibly TRBD1 on 6 matching bases. This CDR3 is 13 amino acids long. Trimming took 6 bases from V and 5 from J, leaving 14 bases between them. The germline CDR1 and CDR2 sequences are DFQATT and SNEGSKA (reference sequence). CDR3 sequence reads: CSATGSGDQPQHF. The CDR3 nucleotides are TGCAGTGCAACAGGGTCGGGGGATCAGCCCCAGCATTTT.

This clonotype was detected once. The gene calls are TRBV20-1 and TRBJ2-3; D possibly corresponds to TRBD2 (5 bases). The CDR3 totals 13 residues. Germline CDR1 DFQATT, CDR2 SNEGSKA (reference sequence). Trimming pared 5 bases from V and 9 bases from J, leaving 18 bases between. In nucleotides, the CDR3 is TGCAGTGCTTTCCAAGCTAGCTTAGGAACGCAGTATTTT. This encodes CSAFQASLGTQYF.

This clonotype was seen a few times. The genes are TRBV28 and TRBJ1-1; 7 bases map to TRBD1. J lost 5 bases, V lost 6 bases, and 12 bases had no gene match. Per germline, CDR1 MDHEN and CDR2 SYDVKM. The CDR3 is 15 residues long. In DNA form, the CDR3 reads TGTGCCAGCAGCTATGGACCCAGGGGGAGAACTGAAGCTTTCTTT. Translation: CASSYGPRGRTEAFF. The variable domain in full, completed from reference TRBV28 and TRBJ1-1, reads DVKVTQSSRYLVKRTGEKVFLECVQDMDHENMFWYRQDPGLGLRLIYFSYDVKMKEKGDIPEGYSVSREKKERFSLILESASTNQTSMYLCASSYGPRGRTEAFFGQGTRLTVV.